Reported below is one TCR beta chain. The data belong to a study of blood T cell repertoires in COVID-19. The V gene's germline CDR1 is SGDLS and CDR2 YYNGEE. Germline trimming cut 0 bases from V and 5 bases from J; bases unmatched to any gene: 10. The CDR3 is made up of 16 amino acids. Profiled with immunoSEQ multiplex PCR; TCRdb holds only in-frame clones, not every one. The data show about 160,000 clones, 82% seen once. This clonotype originated in a woman older than 75 with active or convalescent COVID-19. The rearrangement joins TRBV9 to TRBJ1-1, with TRBD1 matching over 7 bases. The sequencing input was peripheral blood. CDR3 protein: CASSVGDSRWETEAFF. The CDR3 DNA reads as TGTGCCAGCAGCGTAGGGGACAGTCGATGGGAAACTGAAGCTTTCTTT.